Shown below are 3 T cell receptor beta chains from a single sample sequenced in a study of beta chain features in type 1 diabetes. Regarding the study as a whole: In every one of the four CD4+ subsets, TCRB CDR3s were moderately but significantly shorter in Type 1 diabetes patients.

These receptors are not linked to any known antigen. The sequenced template was cDNA made from the entire isolated RNA. Libraries were prepared by immunoSEQ multiplex PCR; TCRdb keeps only in-frame clonotypes and omits some of them. In the table there are about 140,000 clones, about 13% of which are singletons. Sequenced material: central memory CD4+ T cells from blood. Source of these receptors: a man aged 18 to 30 with type 1 diabetes.

The chain is built from TRBV18 and TRBJ1-1, with 10 nucleotides matching TRBD1. The CDR3 extends over 15 amino acids. Per the germline V gene, CDR1 is KGHSH and CDR2 is LQKENI. With 6 bases clipped from V and 12 bases from J, the junction kept 16 bases outside the gene matches. The CDR3 bases are TGTGCCAGCTCCCAAGACAGGGGGCGCGAGGTCGGGACTTTCTTT. Its protein is CASSQDRGREVGTFF.

The V gene is TRBV30, the J gene TRBJ1-2; D gene unclear. Trimming took off 0 bases at V and 7 bases at J, with 6 bases between the two ends. The CDR3 covers 11 residues. Germline loops: CDR1 GTSNPN, CDR2 SVGIG (reference sequence). The CDR3 protein is CAWSVSGGYTF. CDR3 in DNA: TGTGCCTGGAGTGTATCCGGTGGCTACACCTTC.

The V and J genes are TRBV5-4 and TRBJ2-5, with D uncertain. CDR1 is SGHNT, CDR2 YYREEE, per germline (reference sequence). The length of the CDR3 is 13 residues. Trimming took off 0 bases at V and 4 bases at J, with 7 bases between the two ends. This CDR3 reads CASSLDWGETQYF. CDR3 DNA: TGTGCCAGCAGCTTGGACTGGGGAGAGACCCAGTACTTC.